Detailed here is one T cell receptor (beta chain). As yet, its antigen is unknown. This record comes from a study of T-cell memory formation after mild COVID-19. Study background: Largely donor-specific sequence clusters came from a couple of donors. General study points: Some responding clones appeared in pre-infection memory, suggesting cross-reactive memory joined. CD8+ contracting clones occupied EMRA, while CD4+ ones occupied mainly CM and EM.

TCRdb re-derived calls from the 5' RACE reads in MiXCR, one entry per CDR3 protein. This sample carries 540,000 or so distinct CDR3 sequences, over 20% of them seen once, and the ten largest clones take about an eighth. This CDR3 spans 14 amino acids. V was clipped by 0 bases and J by 5 bases, with 10 bases between them. Germline V gene lookup returns CDR1 SGHTA and CDR2 FQGNSA. The genes are TRBV7-2 and TRBJ2-5, with D perhaps matching TRBD2 (6 bases). The source material was PBMCs or a T cell subset sorted from them (not recorded which). The clonotype was recovered from an adult woman who had mild COVID-19 (a few samples of this study predate the infection). Cell type and time point are not known. DNA for the CDR3: TGTGCCAGCAGCTTAGCACGGGAGAGGGAGACCCAGTACTTC. This sequence encodes CASSLARERETQYF. Looking up the rest from reference TRBV7-2 and TRBJ2-5 gives the full variable domain: GAGVSQSPSNKVTEKGKDVELRCDPISGHTALYWYRQSLGQGLEFLIYFQGNSAPDKSGLPSDRFSAERTGGSVSTLTIQRTQQEDSAVYLCASSLARERETQYFGPGTRLLVL.